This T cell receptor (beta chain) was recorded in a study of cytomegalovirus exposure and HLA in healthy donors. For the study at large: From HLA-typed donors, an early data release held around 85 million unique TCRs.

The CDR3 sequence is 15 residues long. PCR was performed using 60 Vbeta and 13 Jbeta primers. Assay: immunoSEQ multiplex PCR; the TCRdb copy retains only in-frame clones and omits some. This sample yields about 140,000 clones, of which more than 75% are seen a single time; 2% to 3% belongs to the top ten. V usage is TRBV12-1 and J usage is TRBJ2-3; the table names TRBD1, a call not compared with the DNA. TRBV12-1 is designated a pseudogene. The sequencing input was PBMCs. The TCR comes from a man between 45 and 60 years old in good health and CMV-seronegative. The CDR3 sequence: CASSFPVRAVDTQYF. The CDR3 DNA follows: TGTGCCAGCAGCTTTCCTGTCAGGGCGGTAGATACGCAGTATTTT.